The 20 T cell receptor beta chains below come from one sample, sequenced in a study of T-cell memory formation after mild COVID-19. TCRdb ran MiXCR on the 5' RACE reads and lists one entry per CDR3 protein. The profile shows under 400,000 distinct CDR3 sequences, 25% to 30% of them singletons. Sequences were obtained from PBMCs or a T cell subset sorted from them (not recorded which). These receptor sequences come from an adult woman who had mild COVID-19 (a few samples of this study predate the infection). Cell type and time point are not known.

This clonotype was counted only a few times. This sequence joins TRBV28 and TRBJ1-2; D is perhaps TRBD1 (6 bases). Trimming shortened V by 7 bases and J by 4 bases, and 16 bases separated the two germline ends. The germline gives CDR1 MDHEN, CDR2 SYDVKM. The CDR3 covers 14 residues. The CDR3 DNA follows: TGTGCCAGCATTTCAGACAGGTTCGGCTATGGCTACACCTTC. Its translation is CASISDRFGYGYTF.

The CDR3 coding sequence is TGCAGTGCTTGGAGCTCTGGGGCCAACGTCCTGACTTTC. Amino acids: CSAWSSGANVLTF. This rearrangement joins TRBV20-1 to TRBJ2-6; D gene unclear. The germline V and J ends were trimmed by 5 bases and 0 bases, with 5 bases remaining between them. CDR3 length: 13 residues. Germline V lookup: CDR1 DFQATT, CDR2 SNEGSKA (reference sequence).

J is TRBJ1-6 and V is TRBV5-1, with no clear D. The germline V gene has CDR1 SGHRS and CDR2 YFSETQ. V was trimmed by 0 bases and J by 9 bases, leaving 7 bases between them. This CDR3 has 13 residues. The CDR3 coding sequence is TGCGCCAGCAGCTTGGGACTCACTTCACCCCTCCACTTT. Its translation: CASSLGLTSPLHF. Filled out from reference TRBV5-1 and TRBJ1-6, the complete variable domain reads KAGVTQTPRYLIKTRGQQVTLSCSPISGHRSVSWYQQTPGQGLQFLFEYFSETQRNKGNFPGRFSGRQFSNSRSEMNVSTLELGDSALYLCASSLGLTSPLHFGNGTRLTVT.

The genes are TRBV7-3 and TRBJ1-1, with 7 nucleotides matching TRBD1. The germline CDR1 and CDR2 sequences are SGHTA and FQGTGA. The CDR3 spans 13 residues. Unmatched junction bases numbered 4, after V lost 5 bases and J lost 4 bases. The CDR3 reads CASSKQGLTEAFF. The CDR3 DNA reads as TGTGCCAGCAGCAAACAGGGGCTCACTGAAGCTTTCTTT.

V and J are TRBV12-3 or TRBV12-4 and TRBJ2-7; 12 bases are shared with TRBD2. The length of the CDR3 is 16 residues. V lost 6 bases and J lost 3; bases outside the gene matches: 9. CDR3 loop: CASSPGLAGLFYEQYF. The CDR3 nucleotides are TGTGCCAGCAGCCCTGGACTAGCGGGATTGTTCTACGAGCAGTACTTC.

The chain has TRBV11-2 and TRBJ1-1; the match to TRBD1 covers 12 bases. J was trimmed by 3 bases and V by 10 bases; bases with no gene match: 21. Germline CDR1 and CDR2: SGHAT and FQNNGV. The CDR3 loop spans 19 amino acids. CDR3 sequence: CATTFAPQGQGALDTEAFF. The CDR3 DNA is TGTGCCACTACATTCGCACCACAGGGACAGGGGGCGTTGGACACTGAAGCTTTCTTT. Full variable domain (rest looked up from reference TRBV11-2 and TRBJ1-1): EAGVAQSPRYKIIEKRQSVAFWCNPISGHATLYWYQQILGQGPKLLIQFQNNGVVDDSQLPKDRFSAERLKGVDSTLKIQPAKLEDSAVYLCATTFAPQGQGALDTEAFFGQGTRLTVV.

The rearrangement joins TRBV2 to TRBJ2-6; D is possibly TRBD1 (6 bases). Germline assignment: CDR1 SNHLY and CDR2 FYNNEI. V was shortened by 6 bases and J by 0 bases, with 9 bases between the two germline ends. This CDR3 has 15 amino acids. This CDR3 reads CASRPQGSGANVLTF. The CDR3 region has the DNA TGTGCCAGCAGGCCACAGGGCTCTGGGGCCAACGTCCTGACTTTC.

The V call is TRBV9, the J call TRBJ2-1, with 8 positions matching TRBD2. J was trimmed by 0 bases and V by 4 bases; bases with no gene match: 6. Germline V gene data show CDR1 as SGDLS and CDR2 as YYNGEE. The CDR3 is 16 amino acids. The CDR3 bases are TGTGCCAGCAGCCCTAATAGCGGGGTCTCCTACAATGAGCAGTTCTTC. Protein sequence: CASSPNSGVSYNEQFF. The complete variable domain, with remaining parts taken from reference TRBV9 and TRBJ2-1, reads DSGVTQTPKHLITATGQRVTLRCSPRSGDLSVYWYQQSLDQGLQFLIQYYNGEERAKGNILERFSAQQFPDLHSELNLSSLELGDSALYFCASSPNSGVSYNEQFFGPGTRLTVL.

This clonotype was found once. The chain couples TRBV12-3 or TRBV12-4 to TRBJ2-1; 9 bases align to TRBD1. CDR3 length equals 17 residues. V lost 5 bases, J lost 2 bases, and 10 bases stayed unmatched. CDR3 sequence reads: CASSTTVRDRAYNEQFF. The CDR3 DNA sequence: TGTGCCAGCAGTACCACCGTCCGGGACAGGGCCTACAATGAGCAGTTCTTC.

This clonotype was counted once. The chain couples TRBV7-2 to TRBJ1-2, with D unclear. In germline, CDR1 is SGHTA, CDR2 FQGNSA. Trimming took off 4 bases at V and 2 bases at J, with 8 bases between the two ends. CDR3 length: 13 residues. DNA of the CDR3: TGTGCCAGCAGCTCCCAGATGAACTATGGCTACACCTTC. Translation gives CASSSQMNYGYTF.

J is TRBJ2-7 and V is TRBV7-2, with D perhaps matching TRBD1 (6 bases). The germline V gene encodes CDR1 SGHTA and CDR2 FQGNSA. The V end was cut by 5 bases, the J end by 2 bases, with 13 bases between. This CDR3 contains 14 residues. CDR3 amino acids: CASSPTGYPYEQYF. DNA for the CDR3: TGTGCCAGCAGCCCTACAGGGTACCCCTACGAGCAGTACTTC.

A single count supports this clonotype. This chain joins TRBV5-4 and TRBJ2-3, with 7 positions matching TRBD2. The CDR3 has 15 amino acids. V shed 2 bases and J 4 bases; nucleotides not matched to a gene: 7. CDR1 and CDR2 (germline): SGHNT, YYREEE (reference sequence). Here the CDR3 DNA reads TGTGCCAGCAGCTTCGGGGGGTCTTCCCCAGATACGCAGTATTTT. It yields the protein CASSFGGSSPDTQYF.

The V gene is TRBV5-4, the J gene TRBJ2-1; 11 nucleotides line up with TRBD1. Germline lookup yields CDR1 SGHNT and CDR2 YYREEE (reference sequence). This CDR3 has 16 residues. V dropped 3 bases and J dropped 11; count of bases not matched to a gene: 13. CDR3 bases: TGTGCCAGCAGCTCGGACCGGGACAGGGGGTTATACAAGCAGTTCTTC. It is translated as CASSSDRDRGLYKQFF.

The V and J genes are TRBV29-1 and TRBJ2-2; D not resolved. The V gene's germline CDR1 is SQVTM and CDR2 ANQGSEA. V shed 0 bases and J shed 8 bases, with 7 bases lying between them. The CDR3 length is 12 residues. CDR3 protein: CSVEETVGELFF. CDR3 coding DNA: TGCAGCGTTGAAGAGACGGTGGGGGAGCTGTTTTTT.

This clonotype was found a few times. V gene TRBV7-2 combines with J gene TRBJ1-5; D perhaps matches TRBD1 (6 bases). CDR1 SGHTA and CDR2 FQGNSA come from the germline V gene. The length of the CDR3 is 16 residues. V was clipped by 1 base and J by 4 bases, with 14 bases between them. The CDR3 here is CASSLGSGARNQPQHF. In DNA, the CDR3 is TGTGCCAGCAGCTTAGGGTCGGGGGCGCGGAATCAGCCCCAGCATTTT.

The chain employs TRBV7-2 and TRBJ1-1; possible D gene TRBD1, 5 bases. Germline CDR1 reads SGHTA; CDR2 reads FQGNSA. The CDR3 has 15 residues. V was trimmed by 7 bases and J by 4 bases, leaving 19 bases between them. CDR3 amino acids: CASTGWGSAVTEAFF. Written as DNA, the CDR3 is TGTGCCAGCACAGGGTGGGGGAGCGCGGTCACTGAAGCTTTCTTT. The whole variable domain, remainder taken from reference TRBV7-2 and TRBJ1-1, is GAGVSQSPSNKVTEKGKDVELRCDPISGHTALYWYRQSLGQGLEFLIYFQGNSAPDKSGLPSDRFSAERTGGSVSTLTIQRTQQEDSAVYLCASTGWGSAVTEAFFGQGTRLTVV.

This clonotype was observed a handful of times. The V call is TRBV5-4, the J call TRBJ2-4; D might be TRBD1 (5 bases). Trimming shortened V by 0 bases and J by 0 bases, and 7 bases separated the two germline ends. The CDR3 runs to 15 residues. Per germline, CDR1 SGHNT and CDR2 YYREEE (reference sequence). The CDR3 region is CASSLGQGAKNIQYF. The CDR3 coding sequence is TGTGCCAGCAGCTTGGGGCAGGGAGCCAAAAACATTCAGTACTTC.

The chain recombines TRBV15 with TRBJ2-7, with TRBD1 matching 9 bases. Germline V gives CDR1 LNHNV, CDR2 YYDKDF (reference sequence). The CDR3 contains 16 residues. The V gene end was trimmed by 5 bases and the J gene end by 4 bases; junction bases not matched to a gene: 12. The CDR3 loop reads CATSDPLGTGRYEQYF. CDR3 sequence (DNA): TGTGCCACCAGCGACCCTCTTGGGACAGGGAGGTACGAGCAGTACTTC.

This clonotype was seen a few times. The J gene is TRBJ1-2, the V gene TRBV7-8, with D hard to call. The CDR3 contains 12 residues. CDR1 is SGHVS and CDR2 is FQNEAQ in the germline V gene. Trimming cost V 3 bases and J 1 base, with 3 bases left between them. Here the CDR3 reads CASSLVNYGYTF. The CDR3 DNA follows: TGTGCCAGCAGCTTGGTTAACTATGGCTACACCTTC.

The chain is built from TRBV27 and TRBJ1-2; 8 bases are shared with TRBD1. Germline V gene data show CDR1 as MNHEY and CDR2 as SMNVEV (reference sequence). Trimming removed 3 bases from V and 7 bases from J; junction bases left unmatched: 13. CDR3 length: 16 residues. The CDR3 nucleotides are TGTGCCAGCAGTTTCGCTTTTGGACAGGGTATGGGTGGCTACACCTTC. Translated, it gives CASSFAFGQGMGGYTF.